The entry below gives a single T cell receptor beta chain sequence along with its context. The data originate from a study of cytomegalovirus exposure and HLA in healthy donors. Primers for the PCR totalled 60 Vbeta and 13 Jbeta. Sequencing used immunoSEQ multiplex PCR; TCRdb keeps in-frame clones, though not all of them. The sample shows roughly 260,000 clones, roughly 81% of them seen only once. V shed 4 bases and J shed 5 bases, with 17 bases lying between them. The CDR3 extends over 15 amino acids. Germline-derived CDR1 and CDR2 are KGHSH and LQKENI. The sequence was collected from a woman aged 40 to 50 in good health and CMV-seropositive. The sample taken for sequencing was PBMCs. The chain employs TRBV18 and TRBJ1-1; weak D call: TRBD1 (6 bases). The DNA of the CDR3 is TGTGCCAGCTCACGCCTTGAGGGGGGAGGGACTGAAGCTTTCTTT. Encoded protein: CASSRLEGGGTEAFF.